These T cell receptor beta chains were read from a single sample in a study of blood T cell repertoires in COVID-19. Here immunoSEQ multiplex PCR was the method, and the copy in TCRdb shows in-frame clones only, minus some. Here the sample spans some 96,000 clones, 85% being singletons. Sequencing was done on a sample of peripheral blood. The receptors derive from a man in his fifties with active or convalescent COVID-19. The CDR3 runs from the conserved cysteine through the conserved F or W. D genes are given only for firm matches. Clone size is shown for a subset of rows, as once, few, many or a class of expanded clone.

>TRBD2|16|TRBJ2-5|-|TRBV5-4
CASSRWTSSGEETQYF
TGTGCCAGTTCCCGTTGGACTAGCAGCGGCGAAGAGACCCAGTACTTC
>TRBD2|14|TRBJ2-7|-|TRBV6-5
CASSLSASGKGQYF
TGTGCCAGCAGTTTATCGGCTAGCGGGAAGGGGCAGTACTTC
>-|15|TRBJ2-3|-|TRBV5-1
CASSSAALGTDTQYF
TGCGCCAGCAGCTCAGCGGCTCTAGGCACAGATACGCAGTATTTT
>TRBD1|16|TRBJ2-6|few|TRBV7-2
CASSPTGVAGANVLTF
TGTGCCAGCAGCCCAACAGGGGTTGCTGGGGCCAACGTCCTGACTTTC
>-|13|TRBJ1-1|-|TRBV2
CASRIEVNTEAFF
TGTGCCAGCAGGATAGAAGTGAACACTGAAGCTTTCTTT
>TRBD1|14|TRBJ1-1|-|TRBV28
CASSATGALGEAFF
TGTGCCAGCAGTGCGACAGGGGCGCTAGGTGAAGCTTTCTTT
>TRBD1|16|TRBJ1-5|-|TRBV19
CASSMGQTYSNQPQHF
TGTGCCAGTAGTATGGGACAGACATATAGCAATCAGCCCCAGCATTTT
>TRBD1|15|TRBJ1-4|once|TRBV5-5
CASSFTGVTNEKLFF
TGTGCCAGCAGCTTTACAGGGGTAACTAATGAAAAACTGTTTTTT
>TRBD2|15|TRBJ2-5|-|TRBV19
CASSRLAAYQETQYF
TGTGCCAGTAGCCGACTAGCGGCATACCAAGAGACCCAGTACTTC
>-|13|TRBJ1-2|-|TRBV12-5
CASGLGQIYGYTF
TGTGCTAGTGGTTTGGGGCAGATCTATGGCTACACCTTC
>TRBD1|14|TRBJ1-2|-|TRBV24-1
CATSDPGQVKGYTF
TGTGCCACCAGTGATCCCGGACAGGTGAAGGGCTACACCTTC
>TRBD1|14|TRBJ2-7|-|TRBV19
CASSSGTGVAEQYF
TGTGCCAGTAGTTCAGGGACAGGGGTAGCCGAGCAGTACTTC
>-|16|TRBJ2-1|-|TRBV4-2
CASSQEAPNFGAEQFF
TGTGCCAGCAGCCAAGAAGCACCAAACTTTGGGGCTGAGCAGTTCTTC
>-|14|TRBJ1-5|-|TRBV29-1
CSVLLGGGNQPQHF
TGCAGCGTGTTACTCGGCGGGGGCAATCAGCCCCAGCATTTT
>-|16|TRBJ1-3|-|TRBV11-3
CASSLRDTASGNTIYF
TGTGCCAGCAGCTTAAGGGACACGGCCTCTGGAAACACCATATATTTT
>-|16|TRBJ2-5|-|TRBV3-1/TRBV3-2
CASSQDFAGAQETQYF
TGTGCCAGCAGCCAAGATTTTGCGGGGGCCCAAGAGACCCAGTACTTC
>-|15|TRBJ1-4|-|TRBV10-3
CAISESTQGNEKLFF
TGTGCCATCAGTGAGTCAACACAGGGCAATGAAAAACTGTTTTTT
>-|16|TRBJ2-2|-|TRBV19
CASSYPGITGTGELFF
TGTGCCAGTAGTTATCCAGGGATAACTGGTACCGGGGAGCTGTTTTTT
>TRBD1|15|TRBJ2-2|-|TRBV24-1
CATSDRDREAGELFF
TGTGCCACCAGTGATCGGGACAGGGAAGCGGGGGAGCTGTTTTTT
>TRBD1|21|TRBJ2-7|-|TRBV10-3
CAISVSVQGGNVSLIDYEQYF
TGTGCCATCAGTGTATCGGTACAGGGGGGCAATGTAAGTCTTATCGACTACGAGCAGTACTTC
>-|18|TRBJ2-3|-|TRBV24-1
CATSDLPIMNSCTDTQYF
TGTGCCACCAGTGATTTGCCCATAATGAACAGCTGCACAGATACGCAGTATTTT
>TRBD2|16|TRBJ2-2|-|TRBV11-3
CASSWKSGRGVGELFF
TGTGCCAGCAGCTGGAAAAGCGGGAGGGGTGTCGGGGAGCTGTTTTTT
>TRBD2|16|TRBJ2-5|-|TRBV4-1
CASSHPPSGTKGTQYF
TGCGCCAGCAGCCACCCCCCTAGCGGCACTAAGGGGACCCAGTACTTC
>-|16|TRBJ2-6|few|TRBV7-7
CASSPGASSGANVLTF
TGTGCTAGCAGCCCAGGGGCGTCCTCTGGGGCCAACGTCCTGACTTTC
>TRBD1|15|TRBJ1-2|few|TRBV11-2
CASSLVVVTGSGYTF
TGTGCCAGCAGCCTGGTTGTTGTGACAGGGTCTGGCTACACCTTC
>TRBD2|17|TRBJ2-3|-|TRBV2
CASSEQGLAVNTDTQYF
TGTGCCAGCAGTGAACAGGGACTAGCGGTCAACACAGATACGCAGTATTTT
>TRBD1|17|TRBJ1-3|-|TRBV5-1
CASSLVGDRASGNTIYF
TGCGCCAGCAGCTTGGTGGGGGACAGGGCCTCTGGAAACACCATATATTTT
>TRBD1|14|TRBJ2-7|few|TRBV6-5
CASSLRDRPYEQYF
TGTGCCAGCAGTCTTCGGGACAGACCCTACGAGCAGTACTTC
>-|14|TRBJ2-5|-|TRBV27
CASSSQGGARTQYF
TGTGCCAGCAGTTCTCAGGGCGGGGCACGAACCCAGTACTTC
>TRBD2|19|TRBJ2-3|-|TRBV5-1
CASSEPGLAGVSGTDTQYF
TGCGCCAGCAGCGAACCGGGACTAGCGGGAGTTTCGGGCACAGATACGCAGTATTTT
>-|16|TRBJ1-4|-|TRBV4-2
CASSQQEGTENEKLFF
TGTGCCAGCAGCCAACAGGAGGGGACCGAAAATGAAAAACTGTTTTTT
>TRBD1|16|TRBJ1-1|-|TRBV7-6
CASSLGSTRGTTEAFF
TGTGCCAGCAGCTTAGGGTCCACCAGGGGGACCACTGAAGCTTTCTTT
>TRBD1|13|TRBJ1-5|-|TRBV7-9
CASSWTGVGPQHF
TGTGCCAGCAGCTGGACAGGGGTCGGGCCCCAGCATTTT
>-|17|TRBJ2-2|-|TRBV7-8
CASSLALGVGAVGELFF
TGTGCCAGCAGCTTAGCGCTCGGGGTTGGAGCAGTCGGGGAGCTGTTTTTT
>-|12|TRBJ2-2|-|TRBV5-1
CASGHNTGELFF
TGCGCCAGCGGCCATAACACCGGGGAGCTGTTTTTT
>-|15|TRBJ2-5|-|TRBV3-1/TRBV3-2
CASSQDWNGGETQYF
TGTGCCAGCAGCCAAGATTGGAATGGCGGCGAGACCCAGTACTTC
>TRBD1|17|TRBJ2-7|-|TRBV19
CASSIDHRGTSAYEQYF
TGTGCCAGTAGTATAGATCACAGGGGGACCTCGGCCTACGAGCAGTACTTC
>-|15|TRBJ1-2|once|TRBV7-9
CASSFLSGGAHGYTF
TGTGCCAGCAGCTTCTTGAGTGGGGGGGCCCATGGCTACACCTTC
>-|15|TRBJ2-1|-|TRBV6-6
CASSLAAPAYNEQFF
TGTGCCAGCAGTCTGGCAGCGCCCGCCTACAATGAGCAGTTCTTC
>-|17|TRBJ2-7|-|TRBV18
CASSSRGHIDAKIEQYF
TGTGCCAGCTCATCCCGGGGACACATAGACGCTAAAATCGAGCAGTACTTC
>-|16|TRBJ2-1|few|TRBV18
CASSPLLAGSYNEQFF
TGTGCCAGCTCACCACTTCTAGCAGGCTCCTACAATGAGCAGTTCTTC
>-|14|TRBJ1-2|few|TRBV9
CASSVEGVNYGYTF
TGTGCCAGCAGCGTAGAAGGGGTAAACTATGGCTACACCTTC
>-|14|TRBJ1-4|-|TRBV11-3
CASSPREFSEKLFF
TGTGCCAGCAGCCCGAGGGAGTTCAGTGAAAAACTGTTTTTT
>-|15|TRBJ1-2|-|TRBV4-1
CASSQDPGENYGYTF
TGCGCCAGCAGCCAAGACCCGGGGGAAAACTATGGCTACACCTTC
>TRBD1|16|TRBJ1-4|-|TRBV5-1
CASSLGIATGSEKLFF
TGCGCCAGCAGCTTGGGTATTGCGACAGGGTCCGAAAAACTGTTTTTT
>TRBD1|14|TRBJ1-2|-|TRBV5-1
CASSSGTGAGGYTF
TGCGCCAGCAGCTCCGGGACAGGGGCGGGTGGCTACACCTTC
>-|15|TRBJ2-1|-|TRBV9
CASSVDSGIYNEQFF
TGTGCCAGCAGCGTGGATAGCGGCATATACAATGAGCAGTTCTTC
>-|12|TRBJ2-7|-|TRBV19
CASSINREEQYF
TGTGCCAGTAGTATCAACAGGGAAGAGCAGTACTTC
>TRBD2|18|TRBJ2-4|-|TRBV7-2
CASSLDGGTRVGKNIQYF
TGTGCCAGCAGCTTAGATGGCGGGACTAGGGTAGGCAAAAACATTCAGTACTTC